This section outlines one T cell receptor (beta chain) sequence together with its context. Its antigen is undetermined. These data are taken from a study of metastatic and nonmetastatic thyroid tumors. Overall study context: A comparison of repertoires was made across blood and tumor or nodule tissue from malignant and benign thyroid patients. General study results and limits: Significantly greater TCR beta diversity was reportedly found in malignant thyroid tumors than in benign nodules (in blood and tumor).

Every patient was untreated before thyroid surgery. In the original workflow: Between-group CDR3 differences, defined by clinicopathological status, yielded a distant-metastasis classifier for papillary thyroid cancer. From the PCR reads, TCRdb re-called clones with MiXCR. TCRdb's processing, not the authors', yielded these V and J calls. The data contain some 23,000 clones, about a tenth of them singletons. The receptor was isolated from a female donor with papillary thyroid cancer or a benign thyroid nodule (not recorded which). Some clones in this sample may be carry-over from other donors' samples. Sample: blood.

The CDR3 spells CASTNQGANEQFF. CDR3 nucleotides: TGTGCCAGCACCAATCAGGGGGCGAATGAGCAGTTCTTC. The gene calls are TRBV6-1 and TRBJ2-1; TRBD1 agrees at 8 bases. V trimming: 7 bases; J trimming: 7 bases; junction bases outside the gene matches: 6. The germline V gene has CDR1 MNHNS and CDR2 SASEGT. There are 13 residues in the CDR3.